Included here is one TCR beta chain sequence, with context. The antigen is unknown. Libraries were prepared by immunoSEQ multiplex PCR; TCRdb keeps only in-frame clonotypes and omits some of them. Counted here are approximately 150,000 clones, roughly 87% occurring once; the ten biggest clones make up 4.5%. Germline CDR1 and CDR2: LNHDA and SQIVND (reference sequence). The ends lost 4 bases at V and 11 bases at J; junction bases unmatched: 9. The CDR3 consists of 13 residues. This sample is part of a study of cytomegalovirus exposure and HLA in healthy donors. At the level of the study: In a later analysis, the approximately 110 validation repertoires were reported to have used the same platform as the approximately 670 first-cohort repertoires.

The donors were members of the roughly 120-subject validation cohort (separate from the approximately 670-subject first cohort). Whole-study results and caveats: Whilst most TCR sequences proved rare, a subset of public TCRs occurred across many donors. A classifier reportedly called cytomegalovirus status with high sensitivity and specificity.

The V and J genes are TRBV19 and TRBJ2-7; 9 positions match TRBD1. This sequence was found in a man aged 18 to 29 in good health and CMV-seropositive. Sequences were obtained from PBMCs. In nucleotides, the CDR3 is TGTGCCAGTAGTACCCAAGGGCGGGACAGGGAGTACTTC. Residues: CASSTQGRDREYF.